This T cell receptor (beta chain) was obtained from a study of technical replicates of blood from several donors. The data were produced by immunoSEQ multiplex PCR, yet TCRdb's version contains in-frame clones alone and is incomplete. This sample has some 80,000 clones, with about 96% found just once. The sample was T cells isolated from PBMCs. The source of this sequence is a human donor in good health.

The CDR3 sequence is CASTITEAFF. CDR3 coding DNA: TGTGCCAGCACAATCACTGAAGCTTTCTTT. The rearrangement links TRBV2 to TRBJ1-1; D is ambiguous. Germline V gene sequence: CDR1 SNHLY, CDR2 FYNNEI. This CDR3 has 10 residues. V was clipped by 7 bases and J by 4 bases, with 4 bases between them.